The clone carrying this TCR beta chain was picked up a small number of times. Antigen unknown. The data originate from a study of response to subunit inactivated influenza vaccine. Study conclusions and caveats: The authors proposed limited new T cell recruitment per seasonal influenza vaccination.

TCRdb redid the calling of the RT-PCR reads with MiXCR, one entry per CDR3 protein. The table has 540,000 or so distinct CDR3 sequences, roughly 13% seen once. The V segment lost 3 bases and the J segment 6 bases; nucleotides outside the gene matches: 12. Germline assignment: CDR1 SGDLS and CDR2 YYNGEE. The CDR3 has 17 residues. The V gene is TRBV9, the J gene TRBJ2-3; 11 nucleotides agree with TRBD2. This material consisted of PBMCs from blood, taken 35 to 45 days after vaccination. The sequence was obtained from a man over 45 who received an inactivated influenza vaccine. The CDR3 DNA sequence: TGTGCCAGCAGCGGTGGCCTAGCGGGAGGAGGGGGTGATACGCAGTATTTT. Translating it yields CASSGGLAGGGGDTQYF.